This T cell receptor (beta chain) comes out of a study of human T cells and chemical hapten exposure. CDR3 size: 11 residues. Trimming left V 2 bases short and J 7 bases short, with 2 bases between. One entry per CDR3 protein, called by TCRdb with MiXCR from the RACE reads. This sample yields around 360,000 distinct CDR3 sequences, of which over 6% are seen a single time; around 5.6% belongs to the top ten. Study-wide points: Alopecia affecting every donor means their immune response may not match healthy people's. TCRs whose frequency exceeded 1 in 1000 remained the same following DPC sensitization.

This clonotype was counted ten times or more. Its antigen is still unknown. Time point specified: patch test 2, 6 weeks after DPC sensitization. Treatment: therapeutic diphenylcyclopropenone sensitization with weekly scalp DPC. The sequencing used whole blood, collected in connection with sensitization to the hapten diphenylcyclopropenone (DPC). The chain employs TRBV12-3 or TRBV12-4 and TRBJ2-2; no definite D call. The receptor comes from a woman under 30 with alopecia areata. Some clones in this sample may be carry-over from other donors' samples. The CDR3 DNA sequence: TGTGCCAGCAGTTTAATCGGGGAGCTGTTTTTT. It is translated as CASSLIGELFF.